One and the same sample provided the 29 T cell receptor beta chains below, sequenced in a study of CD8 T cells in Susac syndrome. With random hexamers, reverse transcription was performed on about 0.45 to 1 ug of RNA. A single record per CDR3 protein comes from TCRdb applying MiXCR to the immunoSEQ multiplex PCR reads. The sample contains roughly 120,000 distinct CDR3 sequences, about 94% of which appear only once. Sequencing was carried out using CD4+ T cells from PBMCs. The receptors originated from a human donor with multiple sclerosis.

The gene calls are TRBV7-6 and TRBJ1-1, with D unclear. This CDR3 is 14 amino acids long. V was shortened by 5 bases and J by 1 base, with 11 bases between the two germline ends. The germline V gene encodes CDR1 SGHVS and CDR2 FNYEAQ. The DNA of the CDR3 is TGTGCCAGCAGCCCCGCAGGCTCGAACACTGAAGCTTTCTTT. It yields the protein CASSPAGSNTEAFF.

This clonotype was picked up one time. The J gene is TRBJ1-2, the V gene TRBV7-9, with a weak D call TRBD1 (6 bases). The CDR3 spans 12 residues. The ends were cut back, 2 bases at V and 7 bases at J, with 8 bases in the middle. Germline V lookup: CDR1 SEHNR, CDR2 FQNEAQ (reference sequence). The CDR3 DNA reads TGTGCCAGCAGCTTACCAGGGGTTGGCTACACCTTC. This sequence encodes CASSLPGVGYTF.

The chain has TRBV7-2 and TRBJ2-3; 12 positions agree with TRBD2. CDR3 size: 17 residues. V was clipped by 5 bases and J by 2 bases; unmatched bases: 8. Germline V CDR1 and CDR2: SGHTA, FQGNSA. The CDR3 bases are TGTGCCAGCAGCGCCACTGGACTAGCGGGGCTCACAGATACGCAGTATTTT. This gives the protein CASSATGLAGLTDTQYF.

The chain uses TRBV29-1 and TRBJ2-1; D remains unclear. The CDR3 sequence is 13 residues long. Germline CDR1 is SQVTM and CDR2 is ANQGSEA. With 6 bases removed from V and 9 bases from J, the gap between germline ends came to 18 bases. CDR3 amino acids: CSVATPSGGEQFF. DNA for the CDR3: TGCAGCGTCGCAACCCCGTCAGGTGGTGAGCAGTTCTTC.

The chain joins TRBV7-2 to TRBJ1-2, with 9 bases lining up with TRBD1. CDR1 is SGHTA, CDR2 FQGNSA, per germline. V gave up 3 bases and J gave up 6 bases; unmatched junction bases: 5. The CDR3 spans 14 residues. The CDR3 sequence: CASSLGQGLDGYTF. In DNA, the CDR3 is TGTGCCAGCAGCTTGGGACAGGGCTTAGATGGCTACACCTTC. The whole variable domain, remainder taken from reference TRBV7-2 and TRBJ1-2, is GAGVSQSPSNKVTEKGKDVELRCDPISGHTALYWYRQSLGQGLEFLIYFQGNSAPDKSGLPSDRFSAERTGGSVSTLTIQRTQQEDSAVYLCASSLGQGLDGYTFGSGTRLTVV.

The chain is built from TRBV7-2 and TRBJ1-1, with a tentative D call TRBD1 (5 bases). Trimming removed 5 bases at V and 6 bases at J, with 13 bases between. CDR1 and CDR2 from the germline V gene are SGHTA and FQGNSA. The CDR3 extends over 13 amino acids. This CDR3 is CASSIRQWAEAFF. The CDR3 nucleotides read TGTGCCAGCAGCATTCGACAGTGGGCTGAAGCTTTCTTT.

CDR3 in amino acids: CASSQDRNYGYTF. The CDR3, as DNA: TGTGCCAGCAGTCAGGACAGAAACTATGGCTACACCTTC. The V gene is TRBV12-3 or TRBV12-4, the J gene TRBJ1-2, with a tentative D call TRBD1 (6 bases). The CDR3 spans 13 residues. V was trimmed by 5 bases and J by 2 bases, leaving 9 bases between them.

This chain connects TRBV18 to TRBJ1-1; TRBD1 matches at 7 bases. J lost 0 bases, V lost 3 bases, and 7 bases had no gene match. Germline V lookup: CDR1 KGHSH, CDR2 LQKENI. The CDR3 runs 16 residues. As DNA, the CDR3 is TGTGCCAGCTCACCTCAACAGGGGACGGTGAACACTGAAGCTTTCTTT. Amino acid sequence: CASSPQQGTVNTEAFF.

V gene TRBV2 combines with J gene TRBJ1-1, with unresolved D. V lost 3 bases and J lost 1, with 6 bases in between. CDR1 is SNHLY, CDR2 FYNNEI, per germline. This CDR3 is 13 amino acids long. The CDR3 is CASSETPNTEAFF. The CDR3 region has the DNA TGTGCCAGCAGTGAGACTCCGAACACTGAAGCTTTCTTT.

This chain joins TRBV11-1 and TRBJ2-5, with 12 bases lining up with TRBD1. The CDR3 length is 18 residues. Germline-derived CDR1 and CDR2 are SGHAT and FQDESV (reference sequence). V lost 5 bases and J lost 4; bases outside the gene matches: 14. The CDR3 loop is CASSAQSGTGGIGETQYF. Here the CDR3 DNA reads TGTGCCAGCAGCGCACAATCCGGGACAGGGGGCATCGGAGAGACCCAGTACTTC.

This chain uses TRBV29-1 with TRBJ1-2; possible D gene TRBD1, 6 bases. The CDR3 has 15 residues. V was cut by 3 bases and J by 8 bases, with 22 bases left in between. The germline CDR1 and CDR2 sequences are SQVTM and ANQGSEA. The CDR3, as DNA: TGCAGCGTTGAGCTCAATGCGTTGACGGGGGCGGGCTACACCTTC. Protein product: CSVELNALTGAGYTF. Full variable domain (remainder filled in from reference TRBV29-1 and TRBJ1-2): SAVISQKPSRDICQRGTSLTIQCQVDSQVTMMFWYRQQPGQSLTLIATANQGSEATYESGFVIDKFPISRPNLTFSTLTVSNMSPEDSSIYLCSVELNALTGAGYTFGSGTRLTVV.

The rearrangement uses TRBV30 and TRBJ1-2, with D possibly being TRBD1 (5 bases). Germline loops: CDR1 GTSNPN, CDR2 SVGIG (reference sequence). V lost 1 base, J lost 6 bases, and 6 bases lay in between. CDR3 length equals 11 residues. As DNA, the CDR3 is TGTGCCTGGAGTGGAGGGGATGGCTACACCTTC. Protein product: CAWSGGDGYTF.

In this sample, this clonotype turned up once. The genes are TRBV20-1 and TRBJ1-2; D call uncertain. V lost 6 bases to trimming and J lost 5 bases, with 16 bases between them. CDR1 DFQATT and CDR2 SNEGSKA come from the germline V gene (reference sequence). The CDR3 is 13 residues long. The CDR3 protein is CSAPAGREYGYTF. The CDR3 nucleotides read TGCAGTGCCCCGGCGGGGAGAGAATATGGCTACACCTTC.

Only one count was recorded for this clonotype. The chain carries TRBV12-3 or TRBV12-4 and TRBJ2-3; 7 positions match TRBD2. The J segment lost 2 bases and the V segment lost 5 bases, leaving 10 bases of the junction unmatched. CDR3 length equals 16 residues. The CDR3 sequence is CASSTHSSGVTDTQYF. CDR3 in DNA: TGTGCCAGCAGTACGCATTCTAGCGGTGTCACAGATACGCAGTATTTT.

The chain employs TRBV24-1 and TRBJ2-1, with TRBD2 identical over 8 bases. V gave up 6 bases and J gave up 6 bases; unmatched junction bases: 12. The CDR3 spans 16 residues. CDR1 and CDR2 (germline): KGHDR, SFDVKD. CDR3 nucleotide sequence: TGTGCCACCAGTCGGCGGGGACTAGACGGGGGCAATGAGCAGTTCTTC. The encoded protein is CATSRRGLDGGNEQFF.

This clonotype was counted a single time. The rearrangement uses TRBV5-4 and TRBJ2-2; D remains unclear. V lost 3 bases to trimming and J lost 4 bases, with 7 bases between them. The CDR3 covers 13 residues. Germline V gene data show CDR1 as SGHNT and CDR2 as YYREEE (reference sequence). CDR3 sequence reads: CASSSLVTGELFF. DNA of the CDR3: TGTGCCAGCAGCTCCCTGGTCACCGGGGAGCTGTTTTTT.

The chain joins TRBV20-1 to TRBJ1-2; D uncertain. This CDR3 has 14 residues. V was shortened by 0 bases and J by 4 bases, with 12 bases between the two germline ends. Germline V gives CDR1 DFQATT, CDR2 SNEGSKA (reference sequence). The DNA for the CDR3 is TGCAGTGCTAGAGAAGACCTACCACCCTATGGCTACACCTTC. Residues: CSAREDLPPYGYTF.

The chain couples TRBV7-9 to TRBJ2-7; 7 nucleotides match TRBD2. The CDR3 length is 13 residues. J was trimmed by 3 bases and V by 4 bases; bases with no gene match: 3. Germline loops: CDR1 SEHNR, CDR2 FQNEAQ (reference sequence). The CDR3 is CASSSSGDYEQYF. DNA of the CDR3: TGTGCCAGCAGCTCGAGCGGGGACTACGAGCAGTACTTC. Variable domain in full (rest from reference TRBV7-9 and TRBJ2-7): DTGVSQNPRHKITKRGQNVTFRCDPISEHNRLYWYRQTLGQGPEFLTYFQNEAQLEKSRLLSDRFSAERPKGSFSTLEIQRTEQGDSAMYLCASSSSGDYEQYFGPGTRLTVT.

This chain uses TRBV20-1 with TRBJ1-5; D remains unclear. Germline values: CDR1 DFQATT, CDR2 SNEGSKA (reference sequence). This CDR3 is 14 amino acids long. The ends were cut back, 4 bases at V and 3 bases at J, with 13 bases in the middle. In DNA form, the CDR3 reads TGCAGTGCTACGCCTGGACTGTACAATCAGCCCCAGCATTTT. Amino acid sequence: CSATPGLYNQPQHF.

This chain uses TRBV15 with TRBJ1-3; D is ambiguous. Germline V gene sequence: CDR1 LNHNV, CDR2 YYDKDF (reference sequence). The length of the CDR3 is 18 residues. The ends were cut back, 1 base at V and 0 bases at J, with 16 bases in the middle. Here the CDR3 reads CATSRVESYTGSGNTIYF. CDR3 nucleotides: TGTGCCACCAGCAGAGTTGAGAGCTACACTGGCTCTGGAAACACCATATATTTT.

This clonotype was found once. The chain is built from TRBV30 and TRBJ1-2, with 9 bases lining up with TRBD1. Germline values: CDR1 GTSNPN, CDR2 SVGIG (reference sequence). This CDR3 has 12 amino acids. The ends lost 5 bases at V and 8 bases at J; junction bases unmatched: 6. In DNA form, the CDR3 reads TGTGCCTGGGGCCGAACAGGGGGCGGCTACACCTTC. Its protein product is CAWGRTGGGYTF.

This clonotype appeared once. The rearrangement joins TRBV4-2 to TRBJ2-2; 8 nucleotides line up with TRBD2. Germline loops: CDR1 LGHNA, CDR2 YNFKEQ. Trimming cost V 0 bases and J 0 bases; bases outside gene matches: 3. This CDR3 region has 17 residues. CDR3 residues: CASSQDDSGANTGELFF. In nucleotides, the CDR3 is TGTGCCAGCAGCCAAGATGATAGCGGGGCGAACACCGGGGAGCTGTTTTTT.

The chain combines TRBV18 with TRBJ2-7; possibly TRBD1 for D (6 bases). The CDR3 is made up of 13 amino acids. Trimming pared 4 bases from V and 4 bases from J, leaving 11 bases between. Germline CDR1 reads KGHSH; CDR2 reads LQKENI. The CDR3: CASSLGQRYEQYF. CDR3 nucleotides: TGTGCCAGCTCACTCGGACAGAGGTACGAGCAGTACTTC.

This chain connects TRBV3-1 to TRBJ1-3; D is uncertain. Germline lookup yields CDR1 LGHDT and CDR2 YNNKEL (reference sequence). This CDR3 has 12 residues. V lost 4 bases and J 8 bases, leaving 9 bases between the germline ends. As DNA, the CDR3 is TGTGCCAGCAGCCTCGGTGGGGACACCATATATTTT. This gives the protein CASSLGGDTIYF.

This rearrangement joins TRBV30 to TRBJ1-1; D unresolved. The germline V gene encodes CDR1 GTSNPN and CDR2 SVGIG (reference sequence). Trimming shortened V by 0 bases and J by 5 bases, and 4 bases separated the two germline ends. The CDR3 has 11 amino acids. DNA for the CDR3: TGTGCCTGGAGTGTCTCGACTGAAGCTTTCTTT. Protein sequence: CAWSVSTEAFF. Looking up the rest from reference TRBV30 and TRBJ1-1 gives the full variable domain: SQTIHQWPATLVQPVGSPLSLECTVEGTSNPNLYWYRQAAGRGLQLLFYSVGIGQISSEVPQNLSASRPQDRQFILSSKKLLLSDSGFYLCAWSVSTEAFFGQGTRLTVV.

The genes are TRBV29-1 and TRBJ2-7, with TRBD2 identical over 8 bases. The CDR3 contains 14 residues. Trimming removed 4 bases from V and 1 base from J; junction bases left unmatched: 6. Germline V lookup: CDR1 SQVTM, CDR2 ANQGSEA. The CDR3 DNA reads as TGCAGCGTTGCCGGGAGGGTCGGATCCTACGAGCAGTACTTC. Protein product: CSVAGRVGSYEQYF.

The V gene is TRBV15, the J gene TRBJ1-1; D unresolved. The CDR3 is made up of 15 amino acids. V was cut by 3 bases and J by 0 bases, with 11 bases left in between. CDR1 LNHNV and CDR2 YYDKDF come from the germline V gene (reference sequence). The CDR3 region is CATSRGLGMNTEAFF. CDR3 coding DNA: TGTGCCACCAGCAGGGGCCTTGGAATGAACACTGAAGCTTTCTTT. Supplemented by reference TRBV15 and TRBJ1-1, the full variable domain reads DAMVIQNPRYQVTQFGKPVTLSCSQTLNHNVMYWYQQKSSQAPKLLFHYYDKDFNNEADTPDNFQSRRPNTSFCFLDIRSPGLGDTAMYLCATSRGLGMNTEAFFGQGTRLTVV.

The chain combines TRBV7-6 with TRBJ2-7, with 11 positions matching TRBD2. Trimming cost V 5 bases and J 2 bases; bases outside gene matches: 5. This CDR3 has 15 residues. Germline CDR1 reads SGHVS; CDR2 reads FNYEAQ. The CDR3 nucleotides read TGTGCCAGCAGCCCTCTAGCGGGGGGAGCCTACGAGCAGTACTTC. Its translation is CASSPLAGGAYEQYF.

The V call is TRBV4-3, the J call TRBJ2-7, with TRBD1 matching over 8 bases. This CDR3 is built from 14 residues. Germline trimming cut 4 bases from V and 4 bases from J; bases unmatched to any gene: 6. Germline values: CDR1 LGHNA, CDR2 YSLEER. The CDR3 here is CASSPWTGNYEQYF. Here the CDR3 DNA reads TGCGCCAGCAGCCCGTGGACAGGGAATTACGAGCAGTACTTC.